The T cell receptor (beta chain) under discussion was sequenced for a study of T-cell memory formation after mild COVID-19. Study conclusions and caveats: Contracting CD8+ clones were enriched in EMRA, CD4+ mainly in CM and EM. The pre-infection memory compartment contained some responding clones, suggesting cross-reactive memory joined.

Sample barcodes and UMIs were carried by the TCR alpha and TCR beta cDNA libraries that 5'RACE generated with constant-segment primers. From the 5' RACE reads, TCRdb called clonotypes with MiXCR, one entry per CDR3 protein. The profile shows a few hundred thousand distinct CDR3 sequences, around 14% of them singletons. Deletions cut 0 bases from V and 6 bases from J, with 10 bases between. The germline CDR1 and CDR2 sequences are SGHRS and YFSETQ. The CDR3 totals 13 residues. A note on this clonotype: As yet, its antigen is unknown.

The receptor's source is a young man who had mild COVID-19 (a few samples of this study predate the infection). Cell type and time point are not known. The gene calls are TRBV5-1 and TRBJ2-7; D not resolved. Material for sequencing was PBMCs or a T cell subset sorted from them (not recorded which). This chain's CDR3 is CASSLDPGSEQYF. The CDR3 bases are TGCGCCAGCAGCTTGGATCCCGGCTCCGAGCAGTACTTC.